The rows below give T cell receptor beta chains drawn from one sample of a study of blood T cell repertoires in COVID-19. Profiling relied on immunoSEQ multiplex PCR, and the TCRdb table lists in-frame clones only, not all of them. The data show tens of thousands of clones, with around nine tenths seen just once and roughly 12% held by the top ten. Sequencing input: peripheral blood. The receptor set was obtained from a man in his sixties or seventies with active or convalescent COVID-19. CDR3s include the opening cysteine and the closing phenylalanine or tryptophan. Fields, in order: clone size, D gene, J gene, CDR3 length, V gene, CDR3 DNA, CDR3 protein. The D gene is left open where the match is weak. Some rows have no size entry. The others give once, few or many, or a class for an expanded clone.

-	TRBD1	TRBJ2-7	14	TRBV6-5	TGTGCCAGCAGGCCCCCGGGACAGGGCTACGAGCAGTACTTC	CASRPPGQGYEQYF
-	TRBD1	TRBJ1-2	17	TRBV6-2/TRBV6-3	TGTGCCAGCAGTGCTCCCCCGGGGACAGGGGCGTCATATGGCTACACCTTC	CASSAPPGTGASYGYTF
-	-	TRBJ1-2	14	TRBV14	TGTGCCAGCAGCCTCGACAGATTTGAAAACGGCTACACCTTC	CASSLDRFENGYTF
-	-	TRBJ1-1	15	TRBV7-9	TGTGCCAGCAGCCCAGGCAATAAGGTATTCTTTGAAGCTTTCTTT	CASSPGNKVFFEAFF
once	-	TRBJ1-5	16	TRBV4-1	TGCGCCAGCAGCCCGGCTGAGGCGGTCCCCTATCAGCCCCAGCATTTT	CASSPAEAVPYQPQHF
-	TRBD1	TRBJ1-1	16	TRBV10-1	TGCGCCAGCAGTGAGTCGAGGACAGGGTTCAACACTGAAGCTTTCTTT	CASSESRTGFNTEAFF
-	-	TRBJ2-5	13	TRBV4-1	TGCGCCAGCAGCCAAGATGCGGAAGAGACCCAGTACTTC	CASSQDAEETQYF
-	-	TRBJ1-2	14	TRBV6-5	TGTGCCAGCAGTTACCGCGCAGGGGATGGGGGCTACACCTTC	CASSYRAGDGGYTF
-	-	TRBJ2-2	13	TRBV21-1	TGTGCCAGCAGCCCCAGGATCCCCGGGGAGCTGTTTTTT	CASSPRIPGELFF
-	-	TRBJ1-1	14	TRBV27	TGTGCCAGCAGTATTGGGACCGGGGGCACTGAAGCTTTCTTT	CASSIGTGGTEAFF
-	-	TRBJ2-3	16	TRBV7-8	TGTGCCAGCAGCTTCCTAGGAGGGACTAGCACAGATACGCAGTATTTT	CASSFLGGTSTDTQYF
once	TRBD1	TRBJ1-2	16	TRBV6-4	TGTGCCAGCAGGGGGGGACAGATTAAAACGAAGTATGGCTACACCTTC	CASRGGQIKTKYGYTF
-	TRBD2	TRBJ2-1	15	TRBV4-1	TGCGCCAGCAGCCAAGGCATCCTAGCGGGGAATGAGCAGTTCTTC	CASSQGILAGNEQFF
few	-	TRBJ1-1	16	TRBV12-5	TGTGCTAGTGGTTTGGTACTTAAGGGAGGTGACACTGAAGCTTTCTTT	CASGLVLKGGDTEAFF
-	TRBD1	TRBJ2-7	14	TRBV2	TGTGCCAGCAGTCGGGACAGGGACTCCTACGAGCAGTACTTC	CASSRDRDSYEQYF
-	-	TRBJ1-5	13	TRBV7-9	TGTGCCAGCAGCTTAGGCAGGGTCCAGCCCCAGCATTTT	CASSLGRVQPQHF
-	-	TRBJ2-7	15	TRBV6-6	TGTGCCAGCAGTTACTCGAATTCAGGGGCCTACGAGCAGTACTTC	CASSYSNSGAYEQYF
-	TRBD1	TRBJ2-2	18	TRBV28	TGTGCCAGCAGGAGATCACAACGACAGGGGGATCGCACCGGGGAGCTGTTTTTT	CASRRSQRQGDRTGELFF
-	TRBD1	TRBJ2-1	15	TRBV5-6	TGTGCCAGCAGCTTTGACAGGGATGAGTACAATGAGCAGTTCTTC	CASSFDRDEYNEQFF
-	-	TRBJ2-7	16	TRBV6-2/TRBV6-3	TGTGCCAGCAGTTATATCGGAGGGGCGCACCCCTACGAGCAGTACTTC	CASSYIGGAHPYEQYF
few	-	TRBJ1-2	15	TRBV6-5	TGTGCCAGCAGCCCCGTTGGGTTTGGCGGAAATGGCTACACCTTC	CASSPVGFGGNGYTF
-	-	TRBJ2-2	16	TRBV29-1	TGCAGCGTTGCAAAAGGGCGGGGAATGACCACCGGGGAGCTGTTTTTT	CSVAKGRGMTTGELFF
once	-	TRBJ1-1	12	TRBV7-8	TGTGCCAGCAGGAACATGAACACTGAAGCTTTCTTT	CASRNMNTEAFF
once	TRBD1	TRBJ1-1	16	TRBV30	TGTGCCTGGATCGGTGCAGGGGGCGGCGAGGACACTGAAGCTTTCTTT	CAWIGAGGGEDTEAFF
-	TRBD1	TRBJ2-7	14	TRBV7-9	TGTGCCACCTTGGGGGACAGGTCCTCCTACGAGCAGTACTTC	CATLGDRSSYEQYF
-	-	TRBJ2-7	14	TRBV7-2	TGTGCCAGCAGTTTGGGGCAGGGTGTTTACGAGCAGTACTTC	CASSLGQGVYEQYF
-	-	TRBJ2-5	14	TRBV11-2	TGTGCCAGCAGCACCCACAGGGGGGGAGAGACCCAGTACTTC	CASSTHRGGETQYF
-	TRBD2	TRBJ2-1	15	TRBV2	TGTGCCAGCAGTCCGCGGGGGGGAACCTACAATGAGCAGTTCTTC	CASSPRGGTYNEQFF
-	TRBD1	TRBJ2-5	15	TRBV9	TGTGCCAGCACTACCGGACAGGGGGGCTTGGAGACCCAGTACTTC	CASTTGQGGLETQYF
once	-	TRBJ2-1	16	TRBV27	TGTGCCAGCAGTTTATCCTCGTGGCTAGTTCCCAATGAGCAGTTCTTC	CASSLSSWLVPNEQFF
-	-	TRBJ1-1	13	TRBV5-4	TGTGCCAGCAGTCACGATGGGAGCTCTGAAGCTTTCTTT	CASSHDGSSEAFF
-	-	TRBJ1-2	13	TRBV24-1	TGTGCCGCCGCGACAGGTGATAACTATGGCTACACCTTC	CAAATGDNYGYTF
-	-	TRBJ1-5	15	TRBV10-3	TGTGCCATCAGTGAGCGAGGAGGAGGCAATCAGCCCCAGCATTTT	CAISERGGGNQPQHF
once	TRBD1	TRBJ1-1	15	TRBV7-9	TGTGCCAGCAGCTTCGGGGGACAGGGAAGGACTGAAGCTTTCTTT	CASSFGGQGRTEAFF
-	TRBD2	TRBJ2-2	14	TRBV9	TGTGCCAGCAGCGTAGGGGGAGGGGCCGGGGAGCTGTTTTTT	CASSVGGGAGELFF
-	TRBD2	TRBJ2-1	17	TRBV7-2	TGTGCCAGCAGCTTAGCGTTTTCCAGCGGGGGTTACAATGAGCAGTTCTTC	CASSLAFSSGGYNEQFF
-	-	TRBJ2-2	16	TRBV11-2	TGTGCCAGCAGCTTAGATTCAGGAGGGAGGACCGGGGAGCTGTTTTTT	CASSLDSGGRTGELFF
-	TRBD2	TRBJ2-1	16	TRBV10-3	TGTGCCATCAGTCAGACTAGCGGGGGGGCCTACAATGAGCAGTTCTTC	CAISQTSGGAYNEQFF
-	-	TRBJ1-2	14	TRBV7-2	TGTGCCAGCAGCTTAGTCCGGTTCGGTAATGGCTACACCTTC	CASSLVRFGNGYTF
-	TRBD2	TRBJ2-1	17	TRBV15	TGTGCCACCAGCTCGAGACCCAGCAGCGGGACCTACAATGAGCAGTTCTTC	CATSSRPSSGTYNEQFF
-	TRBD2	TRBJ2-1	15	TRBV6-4	TGTGCCAGCAGTGTGGGACTAGCGGGGCTCAATGAGCAGTTCTTC	CASSVGLAGLNEQFF
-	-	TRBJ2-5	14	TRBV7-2	TGTGCCAGCAGCTCCCCTGGAGGTGGGGAGACCCAGTACTTC	CASSSPGGGETQYF
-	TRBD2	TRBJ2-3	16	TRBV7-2	TGTGCCAGCAGCTCGGGACTAGCGGGGGTCACAGATACGCAGTATTTT	CASSSGLAGVTDTQYF
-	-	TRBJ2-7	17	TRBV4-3	TGCGCCAGCAGCCAGAACCACGTGGCCGCACCGCCCTACGAGCAGTACTTC	CASSQNHVAAPPYEQYF
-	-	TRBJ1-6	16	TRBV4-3	TGCGCCAGCAGCCAAGATAAGGGGGTCTATAATTCACCCCTCCACTTT	CASSQDKGVYNSPLHF
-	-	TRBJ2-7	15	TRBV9	TGTGCCAGCAGCGTTCGGGGGGCCGCCTCCTACGAGCAGTACTTC	CASSVRGAASYEQYF
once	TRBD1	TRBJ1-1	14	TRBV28	TGTGCCAGCAGTCACTGGACAGGGGAATGTGAAGCTTTCTTT	CASSHWTGECEAFF
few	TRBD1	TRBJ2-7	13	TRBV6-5	TGTGCCAGCATCGGGACAGCCCGCAACGAGCAGTACTTC	CASIGTARNEQYF
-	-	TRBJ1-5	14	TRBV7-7	TGTGCCAGCAGCTTGCTCGGGGGGCTGCAGCCCCAGCATTTT	CASSLLGGLQPQHF
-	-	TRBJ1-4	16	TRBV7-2	TGTGCCAGCAGCTCTTCTGGGAGGGGTGAGAGGGAAAAACTGTTTTTT	CASSSSGRGEREKLFF
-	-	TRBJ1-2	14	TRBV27	TGTGCCAGCAGATTCCTAGGGGCTAACTATGGCTACACCTTC	CASRFLGANYGYTF
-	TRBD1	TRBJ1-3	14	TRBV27	TGTGCCAGCAGTTTACAGGGGGCTGGAAACACCATATATTTT	CASSLQGAGNTIYF
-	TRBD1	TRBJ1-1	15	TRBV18	TGTGCCAGCTCACCTATGGGACAGGGTTACACTGAAGCTTTCTTT	CASSPMGQGYTEAFF
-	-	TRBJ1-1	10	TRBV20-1	TGCAGTGCTATAAGTGCAGGAGCTTTCTTT	CSAISAGAFF
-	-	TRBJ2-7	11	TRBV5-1	TGCGCCAGCAGCAGACAGACCGAGCAGTACTTC	CASSRQTEQYF